This T cell receptor beta chain comes out of a study of shared clonotypes between healthy human individuals. In the study overall: Ranging from 18 to 49 in age, donors were a couple of women and three men.

Study-level results: The expectation was that sequencing depth would affect clonotype sharing among donors.

The germline gives CDR1 LNHDA, CDR2 SQIVND (reference sequence). The V and J ends lost 3 bases and 3 bases respectively, with 12 bases between them. CDR3 size: 15 residues. This clone was counted a few times. Its cognate antigen is unknown. Input per replicate PCR of unsorted PBMC was about 330 ng DNA, corresponding to around 28,000 T cell genomes. Ten immunoSEQ deep assay plates held the unsorted PBMC DNA. Here immunoSEQ multiplex PCR was the method, and the copy in TCRdb shows in-frame clones only, minus some. Here the sample spans more than 450,000 clones, 79% being singletons. Material: PBMCs. The sequence was collected from a middle-aged woman in good health. Some clones in this sample may be carry-over from other donors' samples. The V and J genes are TRBV19 and TRBJ1-5; a possible D gene is TRBD1 (5 bases). CDR3 in amino acids: CASSIGQSSNQPQHF. For the CDR3, the DNA is TGTGCCAGTAGTATCGGACAAAGTTCCAATCAGCCCCAGCATTTT.